These T cell receptor beta chains were read from a single sample in a study of cytomegalovirus exposure and HLA in healthy donors. Generated by immunoSEQ multiplex PCR, the TCRdb table keeps only in-frame clones and is missing some. The table shows approximately 100,000 clones, with roughly three quarters occurring only once. Sample: PBMCs. These receptors were obtained from a woman aged 40 to 55 in good health and CMV-seronegative. Each CDR3 is given with its conserved first and last residue. D genes are given only for firm matches. Clone size, where shown, is once, few, many, or a class for clones that have expanded.

d_gene: -; v_gene: TRBV5-1; j_gene: TRBJ1-4; len: 14; abundance: -; CDR3nt: TGCGCCAGCAGCTTGGGCCAGGGTAATGAAAAACTGTTTTTT; CDR3aa: CASSLGQGNEKLFF
d_gene: -; v_gene: TRBV10-3; j_gene: TRBJ2-4; len: 14; abundance: -; CDR3nt: TGTGCCATCAGTGTTCAGCCCTTGGAGGACATTCAGTACTTC; CDR3aa: CAISVQPLEDIQYF
d_gene: -; v_gene: TRBV7-3; j_gene: TRBJ1-2; len: 16; abundance: -; CDR3nt: TGTGCCAGCAGCTTGGAGGCTGCGGCGGGGTACTATGGCTACACCTTC; CDR3aa: CASSLEAAAGYYGYTF
d_gene: -; v_gene: TRBV5-1; j_gene: TRBJ2-3; len: 13; abundance: -; CDR3nt: TGCGCCAGCAGCTTGGGAGACACAGATACGCAGTATTTT; CDR3aa: CASSLGDTDTQYF
d_gene: -; v_gene: TRBV5-1; j_gene: TRBJ2-1; len: 14; abundance: -; CDR3nt: TGCGCCAGCAGCTCCGGGACTCGCTCCAATGAGCAGTTCTTC; CDR3aa: CASSSGTRSNEQFF
d_gene: -; v_gene: TRBV5-6; j_gene: TRBJ1-2; len: 14; abundance: -; CDR3nt: TGTGCCAGCAGCTTGGAATCCAGAGGTTATGGCTACACCTTC; CDR3aa: CASSLESRGYGYTF
d_gene: TRBD1; v_gene: TRBV7-2; j_gene: TRBJ1-1; len: 15; abundance: -; CDR3nt: TGTGCCAGCAACTCACCGGGACAGGGGGCTTCTGAAGCTTTCTTT; CDR3aa: CASNSPGQGASEAFF
d_gene: -; v_gene: TRBV30; j_gene: TRBJ1-5; len: 15; abundance: -; CDR3nt: TGTGCCTGGAGTGTAGGAGTTCATAGCAATCAGCCCCAGCATTTT; CDR3aa: CAWSVGVHSNQPQHF
d_gene: -; v_gene: TRBV18; j_gene: TRBJ2-3; len: 20; abundance: few; CDR3nt: TGTGCCAGCTCCCGCCGCCAAGCCCGCTCGGGGACGGCGGGAACAGATACGCAGTATTTT; CDR3aa: CASSRRQARSGTAGTDTQYF
d_gene: -; v_gene: TRBV6-5; j_gene: TRBJ1-3; len: 16; abundance: -; CDR3nt: TGTGCCAGCAGTTACTCGACAGTAGACTCTGGAAACACCATATATTTT; CDR3aa: CASSYSTVDSGNTIYF
d_gene: TRBD2; v_gene: TRBV2; j_gene: TRBJ2-1; len: 16; abundance: -; CDR3nt: TGTGCCAGCAATAAACGGGGGGGCGCCGCATACAATGAGCAGTTCTTC; CDR3aa: CASNKRGGAAYNEQFF
d_gene: -; v_gene: TRBV29-1; j_gene: TRBJ1-1; len: 13; abundance: -; CDR3nt: TGCAGCGTTGAGGGGGGGAGGGTAGGTGAAGCTTTCTTT; CDR3aa: CSVEGGRVGEAFF
d_gene: -; v_gene: TRBV18; j_gene: TRBJ1-6; len: 14; abundance: -; CDR3nt: TGTGCCAGCTCACCCTCCGGGGGGAATTCACCCCTCCACTTT; CDR3aa: CASSPSGGNSPLHF
d_gene: -; v_gene: TRBV4-3; j_gene: TRBJ2-7; len: 15; abundance: -; CDR3nt: TGCGCCAGCAGCCAAGATGATGACAGCTCCTACGAGCAGTACTTC; CDR3aa: CASSQDDDSSYEQYF
d_gene: -; v_gene: TRBV29-1; j_gene: TRBJ2-6; len: 15; abundance: -; CDR3nt: TGCAGCGCCTCAGGTGGCGCCTCTGGGGCCAACGTCCTGACTTTC; CDR3aa: CSASGGASGANVLTF
d_gene: -; v_gene: TRBV5-1; j_gene: TRBJ2-2; len: 15; abundance: -; CDR3nt: TGCGCCAGCAGCTTGGAACGGGGGGCCACCGGGGAGCTGTTTTTT; CDR3aa: CASSLERGATGELFF
d_gene: TRBD1; v_gene: TRBV18; j_gene: TRBJ1-1; len: 13; abundance: -; CDR3nt: TGTGCCAGCGGAGAACAGGGGAGGACTGAAGCTTTCTTT; CDR3aa: CASGEQGRTEAFF
d_gene: -; v_gene: TRBV6-1; j_gene: TRBJ1-5; len: 15; abundance: -; CDR3nt: TGTGCCAGCAGTGTCTATCGGCAGGGCAATCAGCCCCAGCATTTT; CDR3aa: CASSVYRQGNQPQHF
d_gene: -; v_gene: TRBV7-2; j_gene: TRBJ1-1; len: 16; abundance: -; CDR3nt: TGTGCCAGCAGCCTGCTCCCGGGACTAACTCGCACTGAAGCTTTCTTT; CDR3aa: CASSLLPGLTRTEAFF
d_gene: TRBD1; v_gene: TRBV6-1; j_gene: TRBJ1-2; len: 13; abundance: -; CDR3nt: TGTGCCAGCAGTGAACTGAACAGGGGATCGGGGACCTTC; CDR3aa: CASSELNRGSGTF
d_gene: -; v_gene: TRBV30; j_gene: TRBJ1-2; len: 13; abundance: -; CDR3nt: TGTGCCTGGAGTGTTACACACAACTATGGCTACACCTTC; CDR3aa: CAWSVTHNYGYTF
d_gene: TRBD1; v_gene: TRBV4-1; j_gene: TRBJ1-2; len: 17; abundance: few; CDR3nt: TGCGCCAGCAGCCAAGAGCCTGGGGACAGGTCTAACTATGGCTACACCTTC; CDR3aa: CASSQEPGDRSNYGYTF
d_gene: -; v_gene: TRBV29-1; j_gene: TRBJ1-5; len: 14; abundance: few; CDR3nt: TGCAGCGTTGAAGATATCCAGGACAATCAGCCCCAGCATTTT; CDR3aa: CSVEDIQDNQPQHF
d_gene: TRBD2; v_gene: TRBV18; j_gene: TRBJ2-7; len: 15; abundance: -; CDR3nt: TGTGCCAGCTCACCACCTTCAGCGGGGTCCTTCGAGCAGTACTTC; CDR3aa: CASSPPSAGSFEQYF
d_gene: -; v_gene: TRBV19; j_gene: TRBJ1-5; len: 14; abundance: -; CDR3nt: TGTGCCAGTAGTCGTCGTCAGGAAAACCAGCCCCAGCATTTT; CDR3aa: CASSRRQENQPQHF
d_gene: TRBD1; v_gene: TRBV7-2; j_gene: TRBJ1-1; len: 15; abundance: -; CDR3nt: TGTGCCAGCAGCTTAGACAGGTGGACAGGGGGCGTAGCTTTCTTT; CDR3aa: CASSLDRWTGGVAFF
d_gene: TRBD1; v_gene: TRBV7-2; j_gene: TRBJ2-7; len: 14; abundance: few; CDR3nt: TGTGCCAGCAGCTTACAGGGGGAAGGGTACGAGCAGTACTTC; CDR3aa: CASSLQGEGYEQYF
d_gene: -; v_gene: TRBV19; j_gene: TRBJ1-3; len: 12; abundance: -; CDR3nt: TGTGCCAGTAGTACCCTCTTGAACACCATATATTTT; CDR3aa: CASSTLLNTIYF
d_gene: TRBD1; v_gene: TRBV5-1; j_gene: TRBJ1-2; len: 13; abundance: -; CDR3nt: TGCGCCAGCAGCAAACAGGGGGCGGAGGGCTACACCTTC; CDR3aa: CASSKQGAEGYTF
d_gene: -; v_gene: TRBV4-1; j_gene: TRBJ1-6; len: 17; abundance: -; CDR3nt: TGCGCCAGCAGCCAAGATGCCGGGAGCTCCTATAATTCACCCCTCCACTTT; CDR3aa: CASSQDAGSSYNSPLHF
d_gene: -; v_gene: TRBV6-1; j_gene: TRBJ1-2; len: 15; abundance: -; CDR3nt: TGTGCCAGCAGTGGAGGGGGGGGCGCAGACTATGGCTACACCTTC; CDR3aa: CASSGGGGADYGYTF
d_gene: TRBD1; v_gene: TRBV7-2; j_gene: TRBJ1-1; len: 13; abundance: -; CDR3nt: TGTGCCAGCAGCTTATACCGACAGGGCGGTACTTTCTTT; CDR3aa: CASSLYRQGGTFF
d_gene: -; v_gene: TRBV6-1; j_gene: TRBJ1-4; len: 14; abundance: -; CDR3nt: TGTGCCAGCAGGAAATGGGACTCTAATGAAAAACTGTTTTTT; CDR3aa: CASRKWDSNEKLFF
d_gene: -; v_gene: TRBV7-9; j_gene: TRBJ1-6; len: 16; abundance: once; CDR3nt: TGTTCCAGCAGCTTAGAGGTTGGGGGCAGCTATTCACCCCTCCACTTT; CDR3aa: CSSSLEVGGSYSPLHF
d_gene: TRBD1; v_gene: TRBV11-2; j_gene: TRBJ2-7; len: 15; abundance: -; CDR3nt: TGTGCCAGCAGCTCGGGACAGGGAAGGCCCTACGAGCAGTACTTC; CDR3aa: CASSSGQGRPYEQYF
d_gene: TRBD1; v_gene: TRBV19; j_gene: TRBJ1-2; len: 14; abundance: -; CDR3nt: TGTGCCAGTAGTATCTCTGGGACAGTCGGGGGCTACACCTTC; CDR3aa: CASSISGTVGGYTF
d_gene: -; v_gene: TRBV6-6; j_gene: TRBJ1-2; len: 14; abundance: few; CDR3nt: TGTGCCAGCAGTTACTCTGGACAGAGCTATGGCTACACCTTC; CDR3aa: CASSYSGQSYGYTF
d_gene: TRBD2; v_gene: TRBV11-1; j_gene: TRBJ2-3; len: 16; abundance: -; CDR3nt: TGTGCCAGCAGCTTACCGACTAGCGGGGTGACAGATACGCAGTATTTT; CDR3aa: CASSLPTSGVTDTQYF
d_gene: TRBD2; v_gene: TRBV4-3; j_gene: TRBJ2-7; len: 19; abundance: -; CDR3nt: TGCGCCAGCAGCCAAGAGTGGACTAGCGGGACTACTGTCTCCTACGAGCAGTACTTC; CDR3aa: CASSQEWTSGTTVSYEQYF
d_gene: TRBD2; v_gene: TRBV4-1; j_gene: TRBJ2-4; len: 18; abundance: -; CDR3nt: TGCGCCAGCAGCCAAGATCAGTCACTAGCGGGGCTCCAAAACATTCAGTACTTC; CDR3aa: CASSQDQSLAGLQNIQYF
d_gene: -; v_gene: TRBV27; j_gene: TRBJ1-1; len: 12; abundance: -; CDR3nt: TGTGCCAGCAGTTTTTTCGGTAGGAGAGCTTTCTTT; CDR3aa: CASSFFGRRAFF